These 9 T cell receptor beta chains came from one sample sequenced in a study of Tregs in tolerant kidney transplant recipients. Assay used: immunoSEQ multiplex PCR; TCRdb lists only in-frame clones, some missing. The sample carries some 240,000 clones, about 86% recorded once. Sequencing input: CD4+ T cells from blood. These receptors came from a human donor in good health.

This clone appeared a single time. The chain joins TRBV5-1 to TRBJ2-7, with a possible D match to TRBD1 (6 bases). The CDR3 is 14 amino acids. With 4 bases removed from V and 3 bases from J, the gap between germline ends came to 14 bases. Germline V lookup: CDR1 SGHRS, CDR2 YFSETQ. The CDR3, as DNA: TGCGCCAGCAGCCTTGGACAGAAAATCTACGAGCAGTACTTC. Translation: CASSLGQKIYEQYF.

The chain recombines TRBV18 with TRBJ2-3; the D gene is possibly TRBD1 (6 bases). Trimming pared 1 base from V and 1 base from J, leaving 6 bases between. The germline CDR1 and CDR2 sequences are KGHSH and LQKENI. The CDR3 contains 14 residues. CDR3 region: CASSPQGGTDTQYF. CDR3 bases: TGTGCCAGCTCACCACAGGGGGGCACAGATACGCAGTATTTT.

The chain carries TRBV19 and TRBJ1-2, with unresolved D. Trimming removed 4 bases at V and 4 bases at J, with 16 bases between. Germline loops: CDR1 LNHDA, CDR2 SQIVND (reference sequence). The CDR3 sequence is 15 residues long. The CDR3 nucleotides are TGTGCCAGTAGTACCACCGGGCAGGTGTTCTATGGCTACACCTTC. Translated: CASSTTGQVFYGYTF.

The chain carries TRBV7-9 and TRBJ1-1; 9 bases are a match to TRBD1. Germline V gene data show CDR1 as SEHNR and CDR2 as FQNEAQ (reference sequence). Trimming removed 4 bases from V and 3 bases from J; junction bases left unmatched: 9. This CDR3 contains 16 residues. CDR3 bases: TGTGCCAGCAGCTCCCCCGGGACAGGGTTCGACACTGAAGCTTTCTTT. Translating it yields CASSSPGTGFDTEAFF.

The CDR3 is CASSLVGTSGAETQYF. Written as DNA, the CDR3 is TGTGCCAGCAGCTTAGTCGGGACTAGCGGGGCGGAGACCCAGTACTTC. This rearrangement joins TRBV11-3 to TRBJ2-5, with 13 positions matching TRBD2. The CDR3 has 16 amino acids. The junction had 4 bases not matched to a gene; V was cut back by 1 base and J by 5 bases. In germline, CDR1 is SGHNT, CDR2 YENEEA.

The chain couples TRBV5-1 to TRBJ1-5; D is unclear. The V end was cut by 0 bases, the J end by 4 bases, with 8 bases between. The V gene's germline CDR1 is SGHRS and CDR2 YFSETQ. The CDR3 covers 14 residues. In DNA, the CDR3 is TGCGCCAGCAGCTTGGCCCCAGAAAATCAGCCCCAGCATTTT. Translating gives CASSLAPENQPQHF.

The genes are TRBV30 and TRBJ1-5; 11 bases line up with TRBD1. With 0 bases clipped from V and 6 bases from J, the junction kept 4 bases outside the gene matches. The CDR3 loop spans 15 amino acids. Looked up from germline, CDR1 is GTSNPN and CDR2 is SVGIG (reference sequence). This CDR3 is CAWSVRTGGSQPQHF. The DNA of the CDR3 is TGTGCCTGGAGTGTGCGGACAGGGGGCTCTCAGCCCCAGCATTTT.

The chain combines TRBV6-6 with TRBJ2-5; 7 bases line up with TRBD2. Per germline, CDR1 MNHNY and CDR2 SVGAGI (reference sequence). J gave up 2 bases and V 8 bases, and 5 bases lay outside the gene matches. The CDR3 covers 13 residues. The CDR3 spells CASGGRVQETQYF. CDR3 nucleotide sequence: TGTGCCAGCGGTGGGAGGGTTCAAGAGACCCAGTACTTC.

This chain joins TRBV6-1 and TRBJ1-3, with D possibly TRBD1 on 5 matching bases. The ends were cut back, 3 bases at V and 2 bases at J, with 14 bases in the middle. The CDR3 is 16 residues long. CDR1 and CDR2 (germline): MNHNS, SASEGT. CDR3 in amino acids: CASSDPGHAAGNTIYF. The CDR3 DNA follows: TGTGCCAGCAGTGATCCAGGACACGCCGCTGGAAACACCATATATTTT.